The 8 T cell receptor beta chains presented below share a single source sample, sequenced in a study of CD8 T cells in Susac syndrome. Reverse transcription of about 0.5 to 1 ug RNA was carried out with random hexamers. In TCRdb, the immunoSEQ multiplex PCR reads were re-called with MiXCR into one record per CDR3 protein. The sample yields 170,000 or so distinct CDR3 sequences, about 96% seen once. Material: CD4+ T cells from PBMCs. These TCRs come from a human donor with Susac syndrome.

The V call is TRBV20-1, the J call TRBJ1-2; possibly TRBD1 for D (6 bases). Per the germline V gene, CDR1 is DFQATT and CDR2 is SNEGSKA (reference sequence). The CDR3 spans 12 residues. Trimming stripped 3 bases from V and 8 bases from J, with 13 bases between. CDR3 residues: CSASHRAGGYTF. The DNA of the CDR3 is TGCAGTGCTAGTCACAGGGCGGGAGGCTACACCTTC.

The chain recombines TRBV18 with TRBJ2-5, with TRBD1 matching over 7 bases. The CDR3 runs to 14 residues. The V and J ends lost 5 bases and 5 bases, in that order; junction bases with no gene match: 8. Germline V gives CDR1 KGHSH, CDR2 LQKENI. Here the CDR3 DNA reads TGTGCCAGCTCAATAGCGACAGGGAGCGAGACCCAGTACTTC. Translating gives CASSIATGSETQYF. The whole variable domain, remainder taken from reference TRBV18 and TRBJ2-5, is NAGVMQNPRHLVRRRGQEARLRCSPMKGHSHVYWYRQLPEEGLKFMVYLQKENIIDESGMPKERFSAEFPKEGPSILRIQQVVRGDSAAYFCASSIATGSETQYFGPGTRLLVL.

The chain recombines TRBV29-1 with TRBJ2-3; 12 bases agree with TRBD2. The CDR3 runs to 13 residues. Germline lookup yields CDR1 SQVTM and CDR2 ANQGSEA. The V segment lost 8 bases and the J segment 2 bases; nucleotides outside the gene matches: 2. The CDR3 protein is CSSSGGATDTQYF. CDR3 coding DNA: TGCAGCTCTAGCGGGGGGGCCACAGATACGCAGTATTTT.

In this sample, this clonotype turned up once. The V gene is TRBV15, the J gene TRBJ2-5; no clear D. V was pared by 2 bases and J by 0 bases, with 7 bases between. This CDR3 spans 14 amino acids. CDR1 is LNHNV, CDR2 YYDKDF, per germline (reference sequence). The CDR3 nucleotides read TGTGCCACCAGCAGAAGGAAGGACCAAGAGACCCAGTACTTC. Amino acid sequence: CATSRRKDQETQYF.

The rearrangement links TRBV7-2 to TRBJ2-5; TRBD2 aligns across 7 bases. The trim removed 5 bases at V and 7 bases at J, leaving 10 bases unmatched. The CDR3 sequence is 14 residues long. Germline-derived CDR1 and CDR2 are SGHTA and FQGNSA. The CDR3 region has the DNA TGTGCCAGCAGCACACCCCCGTCGGGGGGGACCCAGTACTTC. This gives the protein CASSTPPSGGTQYF.

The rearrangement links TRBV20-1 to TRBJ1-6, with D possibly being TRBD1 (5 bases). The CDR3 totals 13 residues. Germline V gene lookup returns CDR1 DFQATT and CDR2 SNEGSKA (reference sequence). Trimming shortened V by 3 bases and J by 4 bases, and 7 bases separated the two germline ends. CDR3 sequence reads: CSASGGYNSPLHF. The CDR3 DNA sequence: TGCAGTGCTAGTGGGGGGTATAATTCACCCCTCCACTTT.

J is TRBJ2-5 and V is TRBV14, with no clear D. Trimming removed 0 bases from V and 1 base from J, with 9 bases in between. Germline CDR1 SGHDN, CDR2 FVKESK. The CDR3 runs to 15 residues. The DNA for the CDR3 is TGTGCCAGCAGCCAAGATCCGACATTCCAAGAGACCCAGTACTTC. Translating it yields CASSQDPTFQETQYF. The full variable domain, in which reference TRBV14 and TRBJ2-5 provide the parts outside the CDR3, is EAGVTQFPSHSVIEKGQTVTLRCDPISGHDNLYWYRRVMGKEIKFLLHFVKESKQDESGMPNNRFLAERTGGTYSTLKVQPAELEDSGVYFCASSQDPTFQETQYFGPGTRLLVL.

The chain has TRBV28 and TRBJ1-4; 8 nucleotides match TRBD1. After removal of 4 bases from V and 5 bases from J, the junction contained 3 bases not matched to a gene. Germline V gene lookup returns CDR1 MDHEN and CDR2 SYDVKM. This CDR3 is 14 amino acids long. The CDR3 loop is CASSWWTGNEKLFF. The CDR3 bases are TGTGCCAGCAGTTGGTGGACAGGGAATGAAAAACTGTTTTTT.